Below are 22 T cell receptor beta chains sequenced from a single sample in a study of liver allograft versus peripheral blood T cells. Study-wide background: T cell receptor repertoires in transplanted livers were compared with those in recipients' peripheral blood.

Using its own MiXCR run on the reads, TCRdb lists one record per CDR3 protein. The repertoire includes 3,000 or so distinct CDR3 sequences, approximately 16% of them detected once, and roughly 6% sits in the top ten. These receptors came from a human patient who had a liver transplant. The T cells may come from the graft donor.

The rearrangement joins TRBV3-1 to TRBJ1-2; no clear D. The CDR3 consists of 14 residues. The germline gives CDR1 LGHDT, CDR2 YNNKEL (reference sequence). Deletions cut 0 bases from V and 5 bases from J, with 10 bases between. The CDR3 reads CASSQDLTDYGYTF. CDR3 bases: TGTGCCAGCAGCCAAGATCTTACGGATTATGGCTACACCTTC. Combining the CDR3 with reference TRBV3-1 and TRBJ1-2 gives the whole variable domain DTAVSQTPKYLVTQMGNDKSIKCEQNLGHDTMYWYKQDSKKFLKIMFSYNNKELIINETVPNRFSPKSPDKAHLNLHINSLELGDSAVYFCASSQDLTDYGYTFGSGTRLTVV.

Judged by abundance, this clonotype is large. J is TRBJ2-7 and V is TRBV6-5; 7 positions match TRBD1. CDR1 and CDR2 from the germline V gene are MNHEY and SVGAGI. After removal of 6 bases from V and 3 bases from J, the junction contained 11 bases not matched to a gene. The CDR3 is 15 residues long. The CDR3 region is CASSLTVGQFYEQYF. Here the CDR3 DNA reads TGTGCCAGCAGCCTTACTGTGGGACAGTTCTACGAGCAGTACTTC.

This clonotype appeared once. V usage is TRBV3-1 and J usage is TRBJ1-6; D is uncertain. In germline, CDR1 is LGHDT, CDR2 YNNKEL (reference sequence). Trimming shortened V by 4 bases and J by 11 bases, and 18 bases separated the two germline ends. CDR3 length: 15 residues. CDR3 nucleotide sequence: TGTGCCAGCAGCCCGAGCCAGATGTGGGATCCACCCCTCCACTTT. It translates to CASSPSQMWDPPLHF.

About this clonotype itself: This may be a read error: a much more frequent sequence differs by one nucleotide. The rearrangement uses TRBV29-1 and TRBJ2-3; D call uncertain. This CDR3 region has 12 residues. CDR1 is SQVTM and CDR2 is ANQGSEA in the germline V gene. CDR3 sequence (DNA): TGCAGCGTTGATCACCACACAGATGCGCAGTATTTT. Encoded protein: CSVDHHTDAQYF.

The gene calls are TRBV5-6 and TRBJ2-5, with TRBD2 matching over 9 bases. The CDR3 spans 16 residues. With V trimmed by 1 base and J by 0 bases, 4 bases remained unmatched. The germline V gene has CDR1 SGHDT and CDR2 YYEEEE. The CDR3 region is CASSLSGGGDQETQYF. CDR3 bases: TGTGCCAGCAGCTTGTCGGGCGGGGGGGACCAAGAGACCCAGTACTTC.

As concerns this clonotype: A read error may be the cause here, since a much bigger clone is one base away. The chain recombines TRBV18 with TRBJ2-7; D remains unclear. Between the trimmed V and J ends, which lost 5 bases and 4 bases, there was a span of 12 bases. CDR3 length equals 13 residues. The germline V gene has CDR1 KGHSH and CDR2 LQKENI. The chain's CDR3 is CASSAGRKYEQYF. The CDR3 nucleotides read TGTGCCAGCTCAGCAGGACGGAAATACGAGCAGTACTTC.

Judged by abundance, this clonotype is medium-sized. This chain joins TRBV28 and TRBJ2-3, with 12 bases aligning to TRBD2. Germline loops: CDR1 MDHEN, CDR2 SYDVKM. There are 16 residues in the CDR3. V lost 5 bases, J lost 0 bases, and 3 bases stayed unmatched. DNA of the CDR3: TGTGCCAGCAGTACAGGGACTAGCGGGAGCACAGATACGCAGTATTTT. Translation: CASSTGTSGSTDTQYF.

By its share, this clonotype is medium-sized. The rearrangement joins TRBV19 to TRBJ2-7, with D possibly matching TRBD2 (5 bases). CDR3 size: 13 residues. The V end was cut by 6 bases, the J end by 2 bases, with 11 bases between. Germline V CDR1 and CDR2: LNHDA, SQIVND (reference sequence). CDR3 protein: CASSKRVAYEQYF. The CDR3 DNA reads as TGTGCCAGTAGCAAGAGGGTCGCCTACGAGCAGTACTTC. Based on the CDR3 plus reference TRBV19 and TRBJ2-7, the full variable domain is DGGITQSPKYLFRKEGQNVTLSCEQNLNHDAMYWYRQDPGQGLRLIYYSQIVNDFQKGDIAEGYSVSREKKESFPLTVTSAQKNPTAFYLCASSKRVAYEQYFGPGTRLTVT.

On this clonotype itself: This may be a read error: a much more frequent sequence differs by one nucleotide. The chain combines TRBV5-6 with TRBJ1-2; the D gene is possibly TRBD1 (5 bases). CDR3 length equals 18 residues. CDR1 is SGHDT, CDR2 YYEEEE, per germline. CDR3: CVSSLFGQGGAINYGYTF. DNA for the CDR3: TGTGTCAGCAGCTTGTTTGGGCAGGGTGGGGCGATTAACTATGGCTACACCTTC. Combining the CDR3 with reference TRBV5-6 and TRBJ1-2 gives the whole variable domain DAGVTQSPTHLIKTRGQQVTLRCSPKSGHDTVSWYQQALGQGPQFIFQYYEEEERQRGNFPDRFSGHQFPNYSSELNVNALLLGDSALYLCVSSLFGQGGAINYGYTFGSGTRLTVV.

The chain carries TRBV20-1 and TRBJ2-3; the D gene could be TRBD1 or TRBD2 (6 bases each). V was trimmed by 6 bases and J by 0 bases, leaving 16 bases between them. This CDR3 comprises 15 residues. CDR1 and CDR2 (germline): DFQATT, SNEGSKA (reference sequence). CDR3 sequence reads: CSAPRGGSSTDTQYF. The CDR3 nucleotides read TGCAGTGCCCCCCGAGGGGGGTCTAGCACAGATACGCAGTATTTT.

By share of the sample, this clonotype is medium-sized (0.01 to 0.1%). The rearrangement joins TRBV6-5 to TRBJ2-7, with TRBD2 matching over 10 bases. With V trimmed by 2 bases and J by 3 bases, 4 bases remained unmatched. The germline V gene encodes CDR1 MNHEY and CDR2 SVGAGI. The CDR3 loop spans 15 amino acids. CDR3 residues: CASSYLAGAHYEQYF. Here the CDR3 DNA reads TGTGCCAGCAGTTACCTAGCGGGAGCCCACTACGAGCAGTACTTC.

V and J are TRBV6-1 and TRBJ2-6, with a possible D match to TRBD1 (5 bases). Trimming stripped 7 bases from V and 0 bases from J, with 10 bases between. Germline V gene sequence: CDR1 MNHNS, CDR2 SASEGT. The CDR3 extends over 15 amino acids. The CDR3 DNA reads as TGTGCCAGCAAGGCGACAGTCTCTGGGGCCAACGTCCTGACTTTC. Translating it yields CASKATVSGANVLTF.

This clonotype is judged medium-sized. This CDR3 is CSPKRGLDTDTQYF. Written as DNA, the CDR3 is TGCAGCCCTAAGCGGGGGCTTGACACAGATACGCAGTATTTT. The chain uses TRBV20-1 and TRBJ2-3; 8 nucleotides line up with TRBD2. This CDR3 has 14 residues. The germline CDR1 and CDR2 sequences are DFQATT and SNEGSKA (reference sequence).

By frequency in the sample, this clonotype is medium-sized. The CDR3 spells CSANGDKNYEQYF. The CDR3 nucleotides read TGCAGTGCTAATGGGGACAAAAATTACGAGCAGTACTTC. The V gene is TRBV20-1, the J gene TRBJ2-7, with D tentatively TRBD1 (6 bases). V gave up 4 bases and J gave up 4 bases, with 14 bases separating them. This CDR3 comprises 13 residues. Germline-derived CDR1 and CDR2 are DFQATT and SNEGSKA (reference sequence).

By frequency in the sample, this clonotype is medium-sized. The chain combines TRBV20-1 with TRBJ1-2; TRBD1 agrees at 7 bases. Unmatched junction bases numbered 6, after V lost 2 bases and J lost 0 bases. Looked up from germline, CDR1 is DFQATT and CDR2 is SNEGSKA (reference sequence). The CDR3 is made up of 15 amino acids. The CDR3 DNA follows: TGCAGTGCTAGACACGGGACAGCTCCTAACTATGGCTACACCTTC. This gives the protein CSARHGTAPNYGYTF.

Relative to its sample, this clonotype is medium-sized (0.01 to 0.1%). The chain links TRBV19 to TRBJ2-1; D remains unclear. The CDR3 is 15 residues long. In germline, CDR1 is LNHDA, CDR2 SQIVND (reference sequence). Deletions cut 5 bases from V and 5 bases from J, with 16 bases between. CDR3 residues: CASSLARAPDNEQFF. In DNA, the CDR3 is TGTGCCAGTAGTCTGGCGAGAGCTCCTGACAATGAGCAGTTCTTC.

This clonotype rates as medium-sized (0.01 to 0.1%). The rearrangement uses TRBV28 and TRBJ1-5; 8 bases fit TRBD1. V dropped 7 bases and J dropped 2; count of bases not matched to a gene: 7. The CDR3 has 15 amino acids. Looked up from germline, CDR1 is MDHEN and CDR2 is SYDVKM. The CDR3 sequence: CASTLGGQGNQPQHF. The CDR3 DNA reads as TGTGCCAGCACCCTGGGGGGACAGGGCAATCAGCCCCAGCATTTT.

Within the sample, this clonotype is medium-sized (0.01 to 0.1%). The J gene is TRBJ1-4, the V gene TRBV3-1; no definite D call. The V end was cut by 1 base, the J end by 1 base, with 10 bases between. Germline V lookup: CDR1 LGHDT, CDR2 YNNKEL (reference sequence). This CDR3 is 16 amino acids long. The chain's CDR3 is CASSQGLWGTNEKLFF. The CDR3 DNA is TGTGCCAGCAGCCAAGGACTGTGGGGAACTAATGAAAAACTGTTTTTT.

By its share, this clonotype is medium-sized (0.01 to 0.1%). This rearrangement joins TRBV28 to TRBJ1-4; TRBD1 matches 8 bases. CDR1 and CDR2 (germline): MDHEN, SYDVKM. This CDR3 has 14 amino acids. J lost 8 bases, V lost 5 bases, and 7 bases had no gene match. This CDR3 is CASSLTGELEKLFF. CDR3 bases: TGTGCCAGCAGTCTGACAGGGGAGCTAGAAAAACTGTTTTTT.

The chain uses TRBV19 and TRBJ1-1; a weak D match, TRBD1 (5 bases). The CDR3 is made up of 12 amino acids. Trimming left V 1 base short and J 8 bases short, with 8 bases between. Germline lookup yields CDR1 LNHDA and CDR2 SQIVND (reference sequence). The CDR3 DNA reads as TGTGCCAGTAGTATAGCCCCAGGGGAAGCTTTCTTT. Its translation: CASSIAPGEAFF.

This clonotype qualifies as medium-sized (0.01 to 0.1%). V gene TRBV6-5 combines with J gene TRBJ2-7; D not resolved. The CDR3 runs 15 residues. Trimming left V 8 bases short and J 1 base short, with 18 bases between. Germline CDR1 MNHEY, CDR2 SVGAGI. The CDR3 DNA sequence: TGTGCCAGCGGTACACCGGGCCCACCTTCCTACGAGCAGTACTTC. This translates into CASGTPGPPSYEQYF.

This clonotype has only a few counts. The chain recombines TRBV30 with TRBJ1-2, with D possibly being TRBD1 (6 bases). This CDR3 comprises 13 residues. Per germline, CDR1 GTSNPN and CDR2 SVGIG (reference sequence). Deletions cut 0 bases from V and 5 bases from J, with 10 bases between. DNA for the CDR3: TGTGCCTGGAGTGTGGGGCAGGGGTATGGCTACACCTTC. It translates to CAWSVGQGYGYTF.